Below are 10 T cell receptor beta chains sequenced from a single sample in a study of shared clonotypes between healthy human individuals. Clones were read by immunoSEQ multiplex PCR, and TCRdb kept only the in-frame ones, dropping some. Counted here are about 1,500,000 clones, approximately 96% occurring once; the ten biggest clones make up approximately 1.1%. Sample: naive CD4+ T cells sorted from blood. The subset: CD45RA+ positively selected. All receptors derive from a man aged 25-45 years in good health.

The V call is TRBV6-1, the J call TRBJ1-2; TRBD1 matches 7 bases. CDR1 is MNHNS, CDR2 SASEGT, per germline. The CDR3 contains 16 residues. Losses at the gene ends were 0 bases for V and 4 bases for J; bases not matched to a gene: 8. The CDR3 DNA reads TGTGCCAGCAGTGAAGCTTACCGACAGGGAGCCTATGGCTACACCTTC. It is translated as CASSEAYRQGAYGYTF.

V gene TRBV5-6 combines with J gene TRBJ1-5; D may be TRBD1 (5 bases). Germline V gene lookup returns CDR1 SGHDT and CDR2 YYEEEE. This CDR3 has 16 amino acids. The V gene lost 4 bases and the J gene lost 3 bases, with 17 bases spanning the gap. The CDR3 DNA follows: TGTGCCAGCAGCAACTACCTAAAACAGGCCAATCAGCCCCAGCATTTT. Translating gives CASSNYLKQANQPQHF.

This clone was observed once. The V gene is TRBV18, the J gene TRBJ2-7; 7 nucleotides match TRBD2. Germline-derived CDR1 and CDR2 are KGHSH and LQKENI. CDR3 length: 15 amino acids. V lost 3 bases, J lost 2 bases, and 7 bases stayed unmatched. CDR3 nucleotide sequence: TGTGCCAGCTCACCCACTAGCGAATTAGCCTACGAGCAGTACTTC. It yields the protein CASSPTSELAYEQYF.

The DNA of the CDR3 is TGCGCCAGCAGCCAAGATACGGCATGGCCAGGGGGCTTTGGGGATACGCAGTATTTT. This encodes CASSQDTAWPGGFGDTQYF. This chain uses TRBV4-3 with TRBJ2-3; 8 positions agree with TRBD1. V was clipped by 0 bases and J by 6 bases; unmatched bases: 17. Germline assignment: CDR1 LGHNA and CDR2 YSLEER. The CDR3 has 19 amino acids.

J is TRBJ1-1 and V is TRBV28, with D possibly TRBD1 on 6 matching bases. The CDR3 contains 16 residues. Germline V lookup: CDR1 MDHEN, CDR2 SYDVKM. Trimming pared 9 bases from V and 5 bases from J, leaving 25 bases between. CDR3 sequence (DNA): TGTGCCAGTCTCGAACCCCGGGGGCAGGGAGGAACTGAAGCTTTCTTT. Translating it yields CASLEPRGQGGTEAFF.

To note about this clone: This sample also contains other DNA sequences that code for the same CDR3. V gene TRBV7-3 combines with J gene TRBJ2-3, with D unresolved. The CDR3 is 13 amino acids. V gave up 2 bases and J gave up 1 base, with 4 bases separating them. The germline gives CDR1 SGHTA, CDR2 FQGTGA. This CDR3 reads CASSLGGTDTQYF. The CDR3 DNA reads TGTGCCAGCAGCTTAGGGGGCACAGATACGCAGTATTTT.

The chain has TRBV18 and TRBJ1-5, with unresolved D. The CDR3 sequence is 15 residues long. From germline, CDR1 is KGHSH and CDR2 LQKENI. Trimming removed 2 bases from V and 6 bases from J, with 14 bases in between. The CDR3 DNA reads TGTGCCAGCTCACCAGGCCCAGCCGTTAGTCAGCCCCAGCATTTT. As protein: CASSPGPAVSQPQHF.

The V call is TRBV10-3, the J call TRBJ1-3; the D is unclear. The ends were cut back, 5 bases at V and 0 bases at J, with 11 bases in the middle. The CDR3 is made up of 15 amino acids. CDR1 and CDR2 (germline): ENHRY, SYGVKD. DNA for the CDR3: TGTGCCATCAGTCGATCGGGAGGCTCTGGAAACACCATATATTTT. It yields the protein CAISRSGGSGNTIYF.

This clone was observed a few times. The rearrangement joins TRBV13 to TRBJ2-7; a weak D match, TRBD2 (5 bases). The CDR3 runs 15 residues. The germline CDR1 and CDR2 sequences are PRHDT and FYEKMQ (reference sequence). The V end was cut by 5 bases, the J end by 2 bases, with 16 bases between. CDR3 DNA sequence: TGTGCCAGCAGCGATAGGAGGCGGTCAGCCTACGAGCAGTACTTC. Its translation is CASSDRRRSAYEQYF.

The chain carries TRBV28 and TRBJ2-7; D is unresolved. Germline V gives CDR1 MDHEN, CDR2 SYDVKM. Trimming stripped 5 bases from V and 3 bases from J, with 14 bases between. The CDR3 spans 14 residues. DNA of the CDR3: TGTGCCAGCAGTGCACCGGGCGGAATCTACGAGCAGTACTTC. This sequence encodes CASSAPGGIYEQYF.